Sequencing of this T cell receptor (beta chain) was carried out in a study of cytomegalovirus exposure and HLA in healthy donors (dated by TCRdb to 2015 to 2018). In the study overall: According to a later analysis, the 120 validation repertoires were produced on the same platform as the roughly 700 repertoires of the first cohort. The study aimed to test whether signatures of past pathogen exposure could be identified by cataloging public T cell receptors. A separate validation cohort of approximately 130 different subjects was used in addition to the roughly 640-subject first cohort. To predict cytomegalovirus infection status, the study brought together high-throughput TCR immunosequencing, statistical association of individual TCRs with disease status, and machine learning.

A note on this clone: Its antigen target is currently unknown. No base quality values were provided; no much bigger clone lies one nucleotide off.

The CDR3 goes from the cysteine to the phenylalanine over 14 residues. Of the read, only the CDR3 DNA is kept; its 42 bases are in frame from base 1. Trimming takes 7 bases off V and 8 bases off J; junction bases not matched to a gene: 8. Via the germline V gene, CDR1 is LGHNT and CDR2 FRNRAP. Donors formed part of the validation cohort, which comprised about 130 subjects and was distinct from the first cohort of 550 to 850 subjects. The library was prepared using the immunoSEQ multiplex PCR assay. Processing in the source paper ran as follows. A statistical classification framework was built for diagnosing cytomegalovirus status from the catalog of TCR beta chain sequences. TCRdb re-hosts the immuneACCESS table, in-frame sequences only. Its copies lack some clones; in the studies checked, an unresolved V gene accounts for under half of them, and the cause for the rest is not known. D and trimming come from the DNA, and the V and J calls and clone size come from that table. The sample yields around 150,000 clones; approximately 86% were counted once. Around 2% of the sample belongs to the ten largest clones.

Summary of the overall study and its limitations: The classifier was reported to diagnose cytomegalovirus status with high specificity and sensitivity in both the original and validation cohorts. The authors suggested that the approach could potentially be extended to other disease states and immunological phenotypes. A later analysis had no HLA typing for the validation cohort, so co-occurrence there was scored across all 130 or so repertoires. Three of the identified cytomegalovirus-associated TCR beta chains were confirmed in vitro to be specific for cytomegalovirus antigens. Across donors, most TCR sequences were observed very rarely, whereas some public TCRs were present in many individuals. Of the cluster scores, 90% to 95% were above 0 in a later analysis, which found that TCRs clustered in the first cohort also tended to co-occur in the 120 or so validation repertoires. In the study, some 160 TCR beta chains were listed as associated with cytomegalovirus.

The chain is assembled from TRBV12-5 and TRBJ1-4, with 9 junctional bases fitting TRBD1. Sequences were obtained from PBMCs. The source is a woman younger than 35 in good health and CMV-seronegative. The CDR3 protein is CASERWGQGEKLFF. The nucleotides are TGTGCTAGTGAAAGGTGGGGACAGGGAGAAAAACTGTTTTTT.